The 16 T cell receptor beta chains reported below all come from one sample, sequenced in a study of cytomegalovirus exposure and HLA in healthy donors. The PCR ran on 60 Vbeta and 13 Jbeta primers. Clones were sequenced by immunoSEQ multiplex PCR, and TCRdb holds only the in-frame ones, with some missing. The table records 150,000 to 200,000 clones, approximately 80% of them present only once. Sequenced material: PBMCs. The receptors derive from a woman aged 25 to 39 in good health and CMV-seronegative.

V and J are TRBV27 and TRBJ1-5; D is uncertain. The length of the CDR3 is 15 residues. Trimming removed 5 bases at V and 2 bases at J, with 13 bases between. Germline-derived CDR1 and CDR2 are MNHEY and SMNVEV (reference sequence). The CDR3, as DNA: TGTGCCAGCAGTAAGACATGGGAGGGCAATCAGCCCCAGCATTTT. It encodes CASSKTWEGNQPQHF.

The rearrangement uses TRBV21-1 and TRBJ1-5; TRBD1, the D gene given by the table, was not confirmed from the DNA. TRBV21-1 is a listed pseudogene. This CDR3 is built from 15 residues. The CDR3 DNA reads TGTGCCAGCAGCAAATCACGGACAGGGGATCAGCCCCAGCATTTT. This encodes CASSKSRTGDQPQHF.

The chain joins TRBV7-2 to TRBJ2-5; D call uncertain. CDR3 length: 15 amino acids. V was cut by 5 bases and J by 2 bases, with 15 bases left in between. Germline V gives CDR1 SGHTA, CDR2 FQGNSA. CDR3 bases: TGTGCCAGCAGCCGAAACGCCGGGTCTCAAGAGACCCAGTACTTC. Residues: CASSRNAGSQETQYF.

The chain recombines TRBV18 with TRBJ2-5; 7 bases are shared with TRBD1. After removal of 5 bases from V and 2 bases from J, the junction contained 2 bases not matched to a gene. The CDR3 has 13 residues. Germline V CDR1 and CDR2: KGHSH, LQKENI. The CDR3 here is CASSSDRQETQYF. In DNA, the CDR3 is TGTGCCAGCTCATCGGACAGGCAAGAGACCCAGTACTTC.

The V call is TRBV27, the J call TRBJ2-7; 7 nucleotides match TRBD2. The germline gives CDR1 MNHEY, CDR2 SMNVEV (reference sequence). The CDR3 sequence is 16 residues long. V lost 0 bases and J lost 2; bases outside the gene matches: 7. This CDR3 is CASSLSPGGRAYEQYF. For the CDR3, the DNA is TGTGCCAGCAGTTTATCCCCCGGAGGGAGGGCCTACGAGCAGTACTTC.

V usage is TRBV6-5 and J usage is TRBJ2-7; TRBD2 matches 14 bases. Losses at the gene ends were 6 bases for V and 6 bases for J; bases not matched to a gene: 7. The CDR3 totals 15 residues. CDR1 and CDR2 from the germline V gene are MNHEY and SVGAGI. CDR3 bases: TGTGCCAGCAGAGCACCGGGACTAGCGGGAGTCGAGCAGTACTTC. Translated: CASRAPGLAGVEQYF.

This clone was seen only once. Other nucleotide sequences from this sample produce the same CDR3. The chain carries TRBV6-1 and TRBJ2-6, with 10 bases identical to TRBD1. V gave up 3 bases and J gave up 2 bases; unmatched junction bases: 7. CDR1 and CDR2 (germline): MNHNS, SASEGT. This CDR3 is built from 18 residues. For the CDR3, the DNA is TGTGCCAGCAGTGACGGGACAGGGGTTTGGCCTGGGGCCAACGTCCTGACTTTC. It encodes CASSDGTGVWPGANVLTF.

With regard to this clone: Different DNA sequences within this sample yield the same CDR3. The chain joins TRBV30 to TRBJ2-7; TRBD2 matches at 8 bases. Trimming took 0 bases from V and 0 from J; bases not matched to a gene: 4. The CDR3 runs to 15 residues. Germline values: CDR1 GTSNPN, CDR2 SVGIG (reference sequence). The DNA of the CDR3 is TGTGCCTGGAGTGTCAGCAGCGGGAGCTCCTACGAGCAGTACTTC. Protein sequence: CAWSVSSGSSYEQYF.

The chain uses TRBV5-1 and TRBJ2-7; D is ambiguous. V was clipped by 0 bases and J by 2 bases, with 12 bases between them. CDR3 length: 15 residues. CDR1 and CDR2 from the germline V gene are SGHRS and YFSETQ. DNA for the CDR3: TGCGCCAGCAGCTTGGCAGCTAGGATGACCTACGAGCAGTACTTC. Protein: CASSLAARMTYEQYF.

CDR3 bases: TGTGCCAGCAGCGTCGGGACACGTCTCCATTCACCCCTCCACTTT. As protein: CASSVGTRLHSPLHF. This rearrangement joins TRBV7-2 to TRBJ1-6; TRBD1 is a possible D gene (6 bases). The CDR3 runs 15 residues. With 5 bases removed from V and 8 bases from J, the gap between germline ends came to 16 bases. CDR1 and CDR2 (germline): SGHTA, FQGNSA. Drawing the rest from reference TRBV7-2 and TRBJ1-6, the complete variable domain is GAGVSQSPSNKVTEKGKDVELRCDPISGHTALYWYRQSLGQGLEFLIYFQGNSAPDKSGLPSDRFSAERTGGSVSTLTIQRTQQEDSAVYLCASSVGTRLHSPLHFGNGTRLTVT.

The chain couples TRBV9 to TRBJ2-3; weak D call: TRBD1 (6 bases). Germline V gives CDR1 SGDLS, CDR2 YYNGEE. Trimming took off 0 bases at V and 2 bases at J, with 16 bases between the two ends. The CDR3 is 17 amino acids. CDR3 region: CASSVGQGRGTTDTQYF. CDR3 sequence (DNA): TGTGCCAGCAGCGTAGGGCAGGGGCGAGGGACCACAGATACGCAGTATTTT.

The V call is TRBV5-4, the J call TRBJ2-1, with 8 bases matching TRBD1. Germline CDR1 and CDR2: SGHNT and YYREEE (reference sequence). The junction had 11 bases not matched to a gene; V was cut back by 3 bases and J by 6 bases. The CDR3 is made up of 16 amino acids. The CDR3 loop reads CASSSGATGGLNEQFF. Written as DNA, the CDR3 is TGTGCCAGCAGCTCCGGTGCAACAGGGGGTCTCAATGAGCAGTTCTTC.

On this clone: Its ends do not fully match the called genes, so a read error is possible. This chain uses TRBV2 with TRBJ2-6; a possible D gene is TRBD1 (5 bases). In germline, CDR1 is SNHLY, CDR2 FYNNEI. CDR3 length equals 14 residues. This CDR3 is CASSARAGANGLTF. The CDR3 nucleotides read TGTGCCAGCAGTGCCCGTGCTGGGGCCAACGGCCTGACTTTC.

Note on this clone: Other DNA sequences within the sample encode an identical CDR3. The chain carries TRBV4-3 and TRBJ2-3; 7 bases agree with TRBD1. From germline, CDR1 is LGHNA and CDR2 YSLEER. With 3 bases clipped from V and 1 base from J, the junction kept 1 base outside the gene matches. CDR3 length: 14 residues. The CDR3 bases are TGCGCCAGCAGCCAGCAGGGGGGCACAGATACGCAGTATTTT. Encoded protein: CASSQQGGTDTQYF.

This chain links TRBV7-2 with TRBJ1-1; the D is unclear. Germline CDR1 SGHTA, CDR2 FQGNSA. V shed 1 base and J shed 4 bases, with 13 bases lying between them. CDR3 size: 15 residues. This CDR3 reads CASSLGWGAGTEAFF. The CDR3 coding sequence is TGTGCCAGCAGCTTAGGGTGGGGAGCCGGCACTGAAGCTTTCTTT.

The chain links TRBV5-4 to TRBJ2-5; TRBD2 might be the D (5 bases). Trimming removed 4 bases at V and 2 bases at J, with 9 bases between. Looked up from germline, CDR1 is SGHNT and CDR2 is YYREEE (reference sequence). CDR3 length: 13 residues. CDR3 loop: CASSRDQQETQYF. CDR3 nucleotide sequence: TGTGCCAGCAGCCGGGATCAACAAGAGACCCAGTACTTC.